This T cell receptor beta chain was documented in a study of T cell repertoires in cytomegalovirus infection. Study-level background: Public TCR beta signature analysis indicated the presence of both CMV infection and matching HLA type.

TCRdb fed the reads into MiXCR, producing one record per CDR3 protein. The sample yields 150,000 to 200,000 distinct CDR3 sequences, about 18% seen once. A note on this clonotype: Antigen unknown.

The CDR3 is 19 amino acids. Per the germline V gene, CDR1 is SGHAT and CDR2 is FQNNGV. The V segment lost 1 base and the J segment 4 bases; nucleotides outside the gene matches: 16. Overall study findings and caveats: Carriage of CMV together with the relevant HLA was identifiable through cumulative public TCR beta family frequency. Dominating the ex vivo response were TCR beta clonotypes that were CMV-specific and HLA-C-restricted.

This TCR derives from a human donor in good health (CMV status not recorded). Some clones in this sample may be carry-over from other donors' samples. The genes are TRBV11-2 and TRBJ2-1; TRBD2 agrees at 7 bases. Sequenced material: CD8+ T cells from PBMCs. The CDR3 sequence is CASSLVVQRGDDAYNEQFF. The CDR3 coding sequence is TGTGCCAGCAGCTTAGTCGTACAGCGGGGTGACGATGCATACAATGAGCAGTTCTTC. The full variable domain, in which reference TRBV11-2 and TRBJ2-1 provide the parts outside the CDR3, is EAGVAQSPRYKIIEKRQSVAFWCNPISGHATLYWYQQILGQGPKLLIQFQNNGVVDDSQLPKDRFSAERLKGVDSTLKIQPAKLEDSAVYLCASSLVVQRGDDAYNEQFFGPGTRLTVL.